Each of the 25 T cell receptor beta chains below was sequenced from the same sample in a study of shared clonotypes between healthy human individuals (dated by TCRdb to between 2020 and 2021). The library was built by means of the immunoSEQ multiplex PCR assay. TCRdb carries this immuneACCESS record with in-frame sequences only. Its versions omit some clonotypes, under half of them owing to an unresolved V gene in the studies checked, with the rest unexplained. The sample table records about 2 million clones; 85% to 95% of these occur just once. Of the sample, roughly 1.2% is held by the ten largest clones. CD8 naive samples consisted of CD45RO-negative cells that were positively selected for CCR7, yielding a CD45RA+CCR7+ population without TemRA cells. Sequenced sample: naive CD8+ T cells sorted from blood. In light of the paper, this sample's cell subset or site label describes: CD45RA+CCR7+. Source of these receptors: a man younger than 30 in good health.

The chain links TRBV7-9 to TRBJ2-7, with 7 bases aligning to TRBD2. After removal of 3 bases from V and 5 bases from J, the junction contained 10 bases not matched to a gene. The germline V gene encodes CDR1 SEHNR and CDR2 FQNEAQ (reference sequence). CDR3 size: 15 residues. In DNA, the CDR3 is TGTGCCAGCAGCTTTGTGGGGGGGAATTCAAACGAGCAGTACTTC. Translated, it gives CASSFVGGNSNEQYF.

This chain links TRBV5-6 with TRBJ1-5; 10 bases are a match to TRBD1. Germline CDR1 reads SGHDT; CDR2 reads YYEEEE. This CDR3 spans 18 amino acids. The ends lost 4 bases at V and 0 bases at J; junction bases unmatched: 10. The CDR3 sequence: CASSLGTGENYSNQPQHF. The CDR3 coding sequence is TGTGCCAGCAGCCTCGGGACAGGGGAGAATTATAGCAATCAGCCCCAGCATTTT.

The rearrangement uses TRBV11-2 and TRBJ1-1, with 8 bases aligning to TRBD1. This CDR3 is 12 amino acids long. Germline assignment: CDR1 SGHAT and CDR2 FQNNGV. V was clipped by 4 bases and J by 7 bases; unmatched bases: 2. As DNA, the CDR3 is TGTGCCAGCAGCTGGACAGGGAGTGAAGCTTTCTTT. This sequence encodes CASSWTGSEAFF.

The chain joins TRBV5-1 to TRBJ2-7; a possible D gene is TRBD1 (6 bases). Between the trimmed V and J ends, which lost 4 bases and 0 bases, there was a span of 11 bases. This CDR3 comprises 14 residues. Germline assignment: CDR1 SGHRS and CDR2 YFSETQ. The CDR3 sequence is CASSIKGVSYEQYF. The CDR3 nucleotides read TGCGCCAGCAGCATAAAGGGGGTCTCCTACGAGCAGTACTTC.

This chain connects TRBV19 to TRBJ2-7; 8 nucleotides align to TRBD2. The germline V gene has CDR1 LNHDA and CDR2 SQIVND (reference sequence). V shed 4 bases, J shed 3 bases, and the junction held 2 bases outside the gene matches. CDR3 length equals 13 residues. Written as DNA, the CDR3 is TGTGCCAGTAGTAGGAGCGGGAGCTACGAGCAGTACTTC. It is translated as CASSRSGSYEQYF. Drawing the rest from reference TRBV19 and TRBJ2-7, the complete variable domain is DGGITQSPKYLFRKEGQNVTLSCEQNLNHDAMYWYRQDPGQGLRLIYYSQIVNDFQKGDIAEGYSVSREKKESFPLTVTSAQKNPTAFYLCASSRSGSYEQYFGPGTRLTVT.

The gene calls are TRBV14 and TRBJ2-7; D is ambiguous. This CDR3 has 13 amino acids. Germline-derived CDR1 and CDR2 are SGHDN and FVKESK. Trimming removed 3 bases from V and 0 bases from J, with 6 bases in between. CDR3 in DNA: TGTGCCAGCAGCCACCTATCCTCCTACGAGCAGTACTTC. This codes for CASSHLSSYEQYF.

The CDR3 DNA is TGTGCCAGCAGTTGGGGACACCTCTACGAGCAGTACTTC. It codes for CASSWGHLYEQYF. This rearrangement joins TRBV27 to TRBJ2-7, with D possibly matching TRBD1 (6 bases). V lost 4 bases to trimming and J lost 3 bases, with 10 bases between them. The CDR3 is 13 residues long. The germline CDR1 and CDR2 sequences are MNHEY and SMNVEV (reference sequence).

The V and J genes are TRBV13 and TRBJ1-1, with D unclear. Germline loops: CDR1 PRHDT, CDR2 FYEKMQ (reference sequence). This CDR3 is 14 amino acids long. The ends were cut back, 5 bases at V and 5 bases at J, with 15 bases in the middle. This CDR3 is CASSHEMGRTEAFF. The CDR3 coding sequence is TGTGCCAGCAGCCATGAGATGGGGAGAACTGAAGCTTTCTTT.

This rearrangement joins TRBV10-2 to TRBJ2-7; D gene uncertain. The germline V gene encodes CDR1 WSHSY and CDR2 SAAADI. Trimming removed 8 bases at V and 2 bases at J, with 13 bases between. The CDR3 loop spans 13 amino acids. The chain's CDR3 is CASSEDRTYEQYF. The CDR3 bases are TGCGCCAGCTCGGAAGACCGGACCTACGAGCAGTACTTC.

V and J are TRBV4-1 and TRBJ2-1, with D perhaps being TRBD1 or TRBD2 (5 bases each). Trimming removed 3 bases at V and 10 bases at J, with 10 bases between. Germline loops: CDR1 MGHRA, CDR2 YSYEKL. The CDR3 covers 12 residues. CDR3 sequence reads: CASSHGDREQFF. CDR3 in DNA: TGCGCCAGCAGCCACGGGGACCGGGAGCAGTTCTTC.

V and J are TRBV5-5 and TRBJ1-1; 8 bases fit TRBD1. The germline CDR1 and CDR2 sequences are SGHKS and YYEKEE (reference sequence). The CDR3 length is 15 residues. V lost 4 bases to trimming and J lost 1 base; unmatched junction nucleotides: 6. The CDR3: CASSDTGTGNTEAFF. The DNA of the CDR3 is TGTGCCAGCAGCGACACCGGGACAGGGAACACTGAAGCTTTCTTT.

The chain employs TRBV10-3 and TRBJ2-7; 8 bases align to TRBD1. After removal of 6 bases from V and 2 bases from J, the junction contained 9 bases not matched to a gene. Germline CDR1 ENHRY, CDR2 SYGVKD. The CDR3 totals 15 residues. CDR3 loop: CAIRPGGTGPYEQYF. CDR3 DNA: TGTGCCATCAGACCTGGGGGGACAGGACCCTACGAGCAGTACTTC.

The V and J genes are TRBV4-1 and TRBJ2-7; D gene ambiguous. CDR3 length: 15 residues. Trimming cost V 4 bases and J 2 bases, with 15 bases left between them. Germline V lookup: CDR1 MGHRA, CDR2 YSYEKL. CDR3 in amino acids: CASSPFPTGTYEQYF. The CDR3 DNA reads TGCGCCAGCAGCCCCTTCCCTACTGGTACCTACGAGCAGTACTTC.

V is TRBV4-2 and J is TRBJ2-5, with D unresolved. The germline gives CDR1 LGHNA, CDR2 YNFKEQ. The CDR3 extends over 13 amino acids. The ends were cut back, 4 bases at V and 0 bases at J, with 6 bases in the middle. CDR3 in amino acids: CASSPRYQETQYF. Written as DNA, the CDR3 is TGTGCCAGCAGCCCCCGATACCAAGAGACCCAGTACTTC.

The V and J genes are TRBV7-6 and TRBJ2-3, with D unclear. This CDR3 comprises 15 residues. Trimming cost V 2 bases and J 2 bases, with 11 bases left between them. Per the germline V gene, CDR1 is SGHVS and CDR2 is FNYEAQ. CDR3 DNA sequence: TGTGCCAGCAGCTTAAGTTTGGGTATCACAGATACGCAGTATTTT. It encodes CASSLSLGITDTQYF.

Only one count was recorded for this clone. The gene calls are TRBV4-3 and TRBJ2-2, with TRBD1 matching over 9 bases. V was clipped by 6 bases and J by 5 bases; unmatched bases: 7. Per germline, CDR1 LGHNA and CDR2 YSLEER. The CDR3 totals 15 residues. Here the CDR3 DNA reads TGCGCCAGCAGTGGGGGGACAGGGTCGACCGGGGAGCTGTTTTTT. Protein product: CASSGGTGSTGELFF.

The chain joins TRBV6-1 to TRBJ2-7; D is ambiguous. CDR1 is MNHNS and CDR2 is SASEGT in the germline V gene. The CDR3 runs 12 residues. Trimming stripped 7 bases from V and 6 bases from J, with 13 bases between. CDR3 protein: CASTYAPSEQYF. CDR3 sequence (DNA): TGTGCCAGCACTTACGCCCCTAGCGAGCAGTACTTC.

In regard to this clone: Additional DNA sequences in this sample encode the identical CDR3. V usage is TRBV5-1 and J usage is TRBJ2-7, with 8 bases lining up with TRBD1. This CDR3 spans 14 amino acids. Germline V gives CDR1 SGHRS, CDR2 YFSETQ. The V gene end was trimmed by 4 bases and the J gene end by 3 bases; junction bases not matched to a gene: 6. In nucleotides, the CDR3 is TGCGCCAGCAGCCTAGGGACAGGCTTCTACGAGCAGTACTTC. This sequence encodes CASSLGTGFYEQYF. Using reference TRBV5-1 and TRBJ2-7 for the parts outside the CDR3, the full variable domain is KAGVTQTPRYLIKTRGQQVTLSCSPISGHRSVSWYQQTPGQGLQFLFEYFSETQRNKGNFPGRFSGRQFSNSRSEMNVSTLELGDSALYLCASSLGTGFYEQYFGPGTRLTVT.

As regards this clone: This sample includes further DNA sequences coding for the same CDR3. The V call is TRBV6-5, the J call TRBJ1-1; D ambiguous. CDR3 size: 11 residues. The germline gives CDR1 MNHEY, CDR2 SVGAGI. V was clipped by 6 bases and J by 1 base, with 3 bases between them. The CDR3, as DNA: TGTGCCAGCAGGGAGAACACTGAAGCTTTCTTT. As protein: CASRENTEAFF.

V is TRBV5-1 and J is TRBJ2-3, with D unclear. The CDR3 extends over 15 amino acids. Germline V CDR1 and CDR2: SGHRS, YFSETQ. With 0 bases removed from V and 1 base from J, the gap between germline ends came to 9 bases. The CDR3: CASSLAGGRTDTQYF. The CDR3 DNA reads TGCGCCAGCAGCTTGGCCGGCGGACGCACAGATACGCAGTATTTT.

The genes are TRBV6-6 and TRBJ2-7, with D possibly TRBD2 on 6 matching bases. This CDR3 region has 15 residues. V dropped 4 bases and J dropped 3 bases, with 16 bases sitting between them. Per the germline V gene, CDR1 is MNHNY and CDR2 is SVGAGI (reference sequence). The CDR3: CASSSGTRKVYEQYF. The CDR3 coding sequence is TGTGCCAGCAGTTCCGGGACTCGCAAAGTCTACGAGCAGTACTTC.

This clone was counted a single time. The V gene is TRBV29-1, the J gene TRBJ2-1; weak D call: TRBD2 (5 bases). V lost 0 bases to trimming and J lost 2 bases, with 17 bases between them. Germline V gene sequence: CDR1 SQVTM, CDR2 ANQGSEA. There are 17 residues in the CDR3. This CDR3 reads CSVEDSEREVPYNEQFF. CDR3 bases: TGCAGCGTTGAAGATTCAGAACGGGAAGTTCCCTACAATGAGCAGTTCTTC.

The chain couples TRBV5-4 to TRBJ2-2; unclear D gene. V was cut by 0 bases and J by 0 bases, with 6 bases left in between. Germline V gives CDR1 SGHNT, CDR2 YYREEE (reference sequence). The CDR3 consists of 15 residues. The CDR3 coding sequence is TGTGCCAGCAGCTTGGAACAGACGAACACCGGGGAGCTGTTTTTT. Protein sequence: CASSLEQTNTGELFF.

The rearrangement joins TRBV7-9 to TRBJ1-5; weak D call: TRBD1 (5 bases). The length of the CDR3 is 12 residues. CDR1 is SEHNR, CDR2 FQNEAQ, per germline (reference sequence). The V end lost 5 bases, the J end lost 6 bases, and 8 bases lay between the germline ends. CDR3 amino acids: CASSQGSQPQHF. CDR3 coding DNA: TGTGCCAGCAGCCAGGGTAGTCAGCCCCAGCATTTT.

V and J are TRBV19 and TRBJ1-2; 9 positions match TRBD1. The CDR3 spans 15 residues. CDR1 and CDR2 (germline): LNHDA, SQIVND (reference sequence). Trimming at V came to 3 bases and at J to 2 bases, leaving 4 bases not matched to a gene. This chain's CDR3 is CASSMRGQGNYGYTF. In DNA form, the CDR3 reads TGTGCCAGTAGTATGCGGGGACAGGGAAACTATGGCTACACCTTC.